This entry describes one TCR beta chain. Its antigen is unidentified. The data derive from a study of shared clonotypes between healthy human individuals. General study findings and limits: Limited genetic and exposure-history diversity came from having few donors.

Tens of thousands of T cell genomes (approximately 0.2 ug DNA) went into each sorted-subset replicate. Methods used by the authors: There were no quality scores in the junction-only immunoSEQ sequences, so filtering differed. Assay: immunoSEQ multiplex PCR; the TCRdb copy retains only in-frame clones and omits some. For V, J and clone size, that table is used; D and trimming come from the DNA. Here the sample spans roughly 1,500,000 clones, 95% to 99% being singletons. The CDR3 runs to 14 residues. J gave up 10 bases and V 5 bases, and 11 bases lay outside the gene matches. Germline loops: CDR1 SEHNR, CDR2 FQNEAQ (reference sequence).

Material: naive CD4+ T cells sorted from blood. Subset defined: CD45RA+ positively selected. The clonotype originates from a man aged 25 to 40 in good health. This chain uses TRBV7-9 with TRBJ1-2; 9 positions match TRBD1. CDR3 nucleotides: TGTGCCAGCAGCATACCGGGACAGGGCCAGGACTACACCTTC. This codes for CASSIPGQGQDYTF. Filled out from reference TRBV7-9 and TRBJ1-2, the complete variable domain reads DTGVSQNPRHKITKRGQNVTFRCDPISEHNRLYWYRQTLGQGPEFLTYFQNEAQLEKSRLLSDRFSAERPKGSFSTLEIQRTEQGDSAMYLCASSIPGQGQDYTFGSGTRLTVV.